Given below is one T cell receptor beta chain in context. From germline, CDR1 is SGHKS and CDR2 YYEKEE (reference sequence). V was trimmed by 4 bases and J by 4 bases, leaving 14 bases between them. The CDR3 spans 14 residues. The data are from a study of blood T cell repertoires in COVID-19. Clones were read by immunoSEQ multiplex PCR, and TCRdb kept only the in-frame ones, dropping some. The sample has approximately 28,000 clones, roughly 80% seen once. The genes are TRBV5-5 and TRBJ1-1; D unclear. The sample consisted of peripheral blood. The TCR originated in a woman aged 55 to 70 with acute or convalescent COVID-19. Written as DNA, the CDR3 is TGTGCCAGCAGCACCCGGGATTCCCCCACTGAAGCTTTCTTT. It codes for CASSTRDSPTEAFF.